A selection of T cell receptor beta chains follows, all from one sample in a study of blood T cells in healthy people across ages. TCRdb ran MiXCR on the 5' RACE reads and lists one entry per CDR3 protein. The sample lists roughly 1.5 million distinct CDR3 sequences; 40% to 45% were seen once. Sequencing used blood. Every receptor here comes from a woman under 30 in good health. Both conserved end residues are part of each CDR3. D genes are given only for firm matches. Size tells how often a clone was seen (once, few, many) or the class of an expanded clone, and some rows leave it out.

D gene,J gene,V gene,clone size,CDR3 DNA,CDR3 protein
NA,TRBJ1-2,TRBV7-2,NA,TGTGCCAGCAGCTCGAGGAGGGGCGGCTACACCTTC,CASSSRRGGYTF
TRBD1,TRBJ2-2,TRBV4-3,NA,TGCGCCAGCAGCCAAGGGACAGGGGCGAACACCGGGGAGCTGTTTTTT,CASSQGTGANTGELFF
NA,TRBJ2-1,TRBV19,NA,TGTGCCAGTAGCGAATGGCCAAATGAGCAGTTCTTC,CASSEWPNEQFF
NA,TRBJ1-5,TRBV7-9,NA,TGTGCCAGCAGCCAGGGACCGCTCAATCAGCCCCAGCATTTT,CASSQGPLNQPQHF
NA,TRBJ2-3,TRBV12-3/TRBV12-4,few,TGTGCCAGCAGTTTGGCCGGGGCGGGGTCCGGGGATACGCAGTATTTT,CASSLAGAGSGDTQYF
NA,TRBJ2-7,TRBV20-1,few,TGCAGTGCTCGACCCACTAAAACCTACTCCTACGAGCAGTACTTC,CSARPTKTYSYEQYF
TRBD1,TRBJ1-2,TRBV20-1,NA,TGCAGTGCTACAACTGGGACAGGGAACTATGGCTACACCTTC,CSATTGTGNYGYTF
TRBD2,TRBJ2-3,TRBV12-3/TRBV12-4,NA,TGTGCCAGCAGGGCGGGACTAGCTGGCACAGATACGCAGTATTTT,CASRAGLAGTDTQYF
NA,TRBJ2-7,TRBV6-1,NA,TGTGCCAGCAGTGAAGAAACGTGGGCTAGCCCCACCTACGAGCAGTACTTC,CASSEETWASPTYEQYF
NA,TRBJ2-1,TRBV6-2/TRBV6-3,many,TGTGCCAGCAGTTATCGAGGATCCCCTCGCTCCTACAATGAGCAGTTCTTC,CASSYRGSPRSYNEQFF
TRBD1,TRBJ1-1,TRBV5-1,NA,TGCGCCAGCAGCTCACAGGGGAAGGAGAACACTGAAGCTTTCTTT,CASSSQGKENTEAFF
TRBD1,TRBJ1-4,TRBV7-9,few,TGTGCCAGCAGCTTGACAGGGGGCAGTGAAAAACTGTTTTTT,CASSLTGGSEKLFF
NA,TRBJ2-2,TRBV7-6,few,TGTGCCAGCAGCTTAGTCTTGGGTGGCGTGAAAGATGGCACCGGGGAGCTGTTTTTT,CASSLVLGGVKDGTGELFF
NA,TRBJ1-2,TRBV4-2,NA,TGTGCCAGCAGCCAGGGACATCCCTATGGCTACACCTTC,CASSQGHPYGYTF
NA,TRBJ2-3,TRBV7-2,NA,TGTGCCAGCAGCTTAGAGGCCAGGTACACAGATACGCAGTATTTT,CASSLEARYTDTQYF
NA,TRBJ2-7,TRBV28,few,TGTGCCAGCGTCAACACAGGGAAATACGAGCAGTACTTC,CASVNTGKYEQYF
TRBD2,TRBJ2-1,TRBV18,NA,TGTGCCAGCTCACCACCGGGGACTAGTATATATGAGCAGTTCTTC,CASSPPGTSIYEQFF
TRBD1,TRBJ1-5,TRBV6-6,NA,TGTGCCAGCAGTTACTGGACAGGGTTGCAAGATCAGCCCCAGCATTTT,CASSYWTGLQDQPQHF
NA,TRBJ2-3,TRBV6-2/TRBV6-3,few,TGTGCCAGCAGTTACGGGGCCAATACGCAGTATTTT,CASSYGANTQYF
NA,TRBJ2-5,TRBV7-2,NA,TGTGCCAGCATCGTGGCCGCGAATGAGCAGTACTTC,CASIVAANEQYF
NA,TRBJ2-3,TRBV5-1,NA,TGCGCCAGCAGCGCGGGACTGGTTAGCACAGATACGCAGTATTTT,CASSAGLVSTDTQYF
TRBD2,TRBJ2-7,TRBV29-1,NA,TGCAGCGTTGATTCGGGGGAGGGCTACGAGCAGTACTTC,CSVDSGEGYEQYF
NA,TRBJ2-1,TRBV6-2/TRBV6-3,NA,TGTGCCAGCACCATGGGAAATGAGCAGTTCTTC,CASTMGNEQFF
NA,TRBJ1-2,TRBV12-3/TRBV12-4,few,TGTGCCAGCAGCTCCATTTTCCCGAACTATGGCTACACCTTC,CASSSIFPNYGYTF
NA,TRBJ1-1,TRBV7-2,few,TGTGCCAGCAGCTTGTACCGGGAGGTTGAAGCTTTCTTT,CASSLYREVEAFF
NA,TRBJ2-1,TRBV29-1,NA,TGCAGCGTTGGAAGGGGCGGGAACCTGGGTTCTAATGAGCAGTTCTTC,CSVGRGGNLGSNEQFF
NA,TRBJ2-3,TRBV29-1,NA,TGCAGCGTTGCACCCACAGGGGGGGGGACAGATACGCAGTATTTT,CSVAPTGGGTDTQYF
TRBD2,TRBJ2-1,TRBV4-2,few,TGTGCCAGCAGCCAGGATACTAGCGGGCCTTACAATGAGCAGTTCTTC,CASSQDTSGPYNEQFF
TRBD2,TRBJ2-1,TRBV20-1,NA,TGCAGTACCGACGCGGGGGGCAGCCATGAGCAGTTCTTC,CSTDAGGSHEQFF
NA,TRBJ2-1,TRBV19,once,TGTGCCAGTAGTAGATCAGGTCTGGACAATGAGCAGTTCTTC,CASSRSGLDNEQFF
TRBD1,TRBJ2-7,TRBV2,few,TGTGCCAGCAGTGGGGACAGCTACAATGAGCAGTACTTC,CASSGDSYNEQYF
TRBD2,TRBJ2-1,TRBV20-1,NA,TGCAGTGCTCCGTCGATGCTAGCGCGGGGGGTCAATGAGCAGTTCTTC,CSAPSMLARGVNEQFF
NA,TRBJ2-5,TRBV6-5,NA,TGTGCCAGCAGATTAGCGGAAATGCGGACCCAGTACTTC,CASRLAEMRTQYF
TRBD1,TRBJ1-2,TRBV4-3,once,TGCGCCAGCAGCCAACAAGACAGGGAATATGGCTACACCTTC,CASSQQDREYGYTF
NA,TRBJ2-1,TRBV13,NA,TGTGCCAGCAGCAAAGGAGGGGGCAACGAGCAGTTCTTC,CASSKGGGNEQFF
NA,TRBJ2-7,TRBV7-2,NA,TGTGCCAGCAGCGACCCACAACAGATCTACGAGCAGTACTTC,CASSDPQQIYEQYF
NA,TRBJ2-1,TRBV9,few,TGTGCCAGCAGCGTAGCGGGGACAATCAATGAGCAGTTCTTC,CASSVAGTINEQFF
TRBD2,TRBJ2-7,TRBV7-2,few,TGTGCCAGCAGCTCCAGCCCTAGCGGGAGGTACGAGCAGTACTTC,CASSSSPSGRYEQYF
TRBD1,TRBJ1-2,TRBV4-1,NA,TGCGCCAGCAGCCAGGGATCGACAGGGAACCATGGCTACACCTTC,CASSQGSTGNHGYTF
NA,TRBJ2-5,TRBV13,few,TGTGCCAGCAGCTTACGGACAGACCCTCAAGAGACCCAGTACTTC,CASSLRTDPQETQYF
TRBD2,TRBJ2-1,TRBV20-1,NA,TGCAGTGCTCCCCCTAGCGGGGGCAGGAGCTCCTACAATGAGCAGTTCTTC,CSAPPSGGRSSYNEQFF